This record looks at one TCR beta chain sequence and its context. Its antigen remains unidentified. Germline is not matched at one junction end, which may reflect a read error. In a multiplex PCR, 32 V and 13 J primers amplified TCR beta CDR3. TCRdb processed the multiplex PCR reads anew with MiXCR; each CDR3 protein has one entry. The profile shows some 2,500 distinct CDR3 sequences, roughly 48% of them singletons. The data were taken from a study of immune heterogeneity within non-small cell lung tumors. Study background: Squamous cell carcinomas accounted for a few of the tumors, non-squamous carcinomas for about 11, and 1 was not otherwise specified. Study-wide results and limits: Each patient's tumor sites shared recurring identical dominant CDR3 beta clonotypes, and individual sites also carried their own high-frequency clones.

The CDR3 covers 19 residues. CDR1 and CDR2 (germline): SGHRS, YFSETQ. Bulk tumor genomic DNA was the template, and each sample received 600 to 700 ng. Biopsies, several per primary tumor and spaced far apart, were collected during surgery. These patients got curative surgery after being newly diagnosed with untreated non-small cell lung cancer. The specimen sequenced was lung tumor tissue. This clonotype originated in a man aged 45-60 years with non-small cell lung cancer. This rearrangement joins TRBV5-1 to TRBJ2-1, with D perhaps assigned TRBD1 or TRBD2 (5 bases each). CDR3 residues: CASSLKPRLLGSSDNEQFF. The CDR3 nucleotides read TGCGCCAGCAGCTTGAAACCCAGGCTATTGGGGAGTTCGGACAATGAGCAGTTCTTT. The entire variable domain, with the rest obtained from reference TRBV5-1 and TRBJ2-1, is as follows: KAGVTQTPRYLIKTRGQQVTLSCSPISGHRSVSWYQQTPGQGLQFLFEYFSETQRNKGNFPGRFSGRQFSNSRSEMNVSTLELGDSALYLCASSLKPRLLGSSDNEQFFGPGTRLTVL.